This entry concerns a single TCR beta chain. People who had autoimmune disease history or systemic immunosuppression were excluded. Blood was sampled at baseline, cycle 4 day 1, and cycle 7 day 1. These data originate in a study of OX40 agonist ivuxolimab in advanced cancers. Across the study: At 82.7% male, the cohort had a mean age of about 55 years, ranging from roughly 20 to 90. Treatment received earlier with anti-PD-1, anti-PD-L1 or anti-CTLA-4 agents was allowed, and around 36% had some.

Using immunoSEQ multiplex PCR, the repertoire was profiled, and TCRdb retains in-frame clones only, with some absent. Found here are around 60,000 clones, about nine tenths of them singletons; the top ten hold 20% to 25%. Germline assignment: CDR1 SEHNR and CDR2 FQNEAQ (reference sequence). V lost 5 bases to trimming and J lost 7 bases, with 9 bases between them. There are 13 residues in the CDR3. V is TRBV7-9 and J is TRBJ2-6; no clear D. The source material was CD4+ or CD8+ T cells sorted from blood, sampled in a trial of the OX40 agonist ivuxolimab. The sequence came from an adult with an advanced solid tumor such as melanoma, head and neck, liver or kidney cancer. This chain's CDR3 is CASSTGAANVLTF. Written as DNA, the CDR3 is TGTGCCAGCAGCACGGGCGCCGCCAACGTCCTGACTTTC.